This TCR beta chain was obtained from a study of human T cells and chemical hapten exposure. Study overall: For the roughly 24-week duration of the study, patients were given weekly doses of diphenylcyclopropenone on the scalp. Read at 6 days, the patch tests placed 0.01% DPC on the upper back.

The time point denotes: pre-sensitization, week 0. Treatment here: therapeutic diphenylcyclopropenone sensitization with weekly scalp DPC. General study points: There was no change with DPC sensitization in TCRs above 1 in 1000 frequency.

TCRdb re-called the RACE reads through MiXCR, storing one row per CDR3 protein. Among 350,000 to 450,000 distinct CDR3 sequences listed, 4.5% to 5.5% were seen once. The CDR3 sequence is 14 residues long. CDR1 and CDR2 (germline): SEHNR, FQNEAQ (reference sequence). V lost 5 bases, J lost 10 bases, and 6 bases stayed unmatched. Many counts were recorded for this clonotype. Its matching antigen is unknown. This clonotype was sampled from a woman aged 45-59 years with alopecia areata. Some clones in this sample may be carry-over from other donors' samples. The starting material was whole blood, obtained in connection with sensitization to the hapten diphenylcyclopropenone (DPC). The rearrangement uses TRBV7-9 and TRBJ2-1; 12 bases match TRBD2. The CDR3 region has the DNA TGTGCCAGCAGCACCCGGACTAGCGGGACCGAGCAGTTCTTC. Protein: CASSTRTSGTEQFF.